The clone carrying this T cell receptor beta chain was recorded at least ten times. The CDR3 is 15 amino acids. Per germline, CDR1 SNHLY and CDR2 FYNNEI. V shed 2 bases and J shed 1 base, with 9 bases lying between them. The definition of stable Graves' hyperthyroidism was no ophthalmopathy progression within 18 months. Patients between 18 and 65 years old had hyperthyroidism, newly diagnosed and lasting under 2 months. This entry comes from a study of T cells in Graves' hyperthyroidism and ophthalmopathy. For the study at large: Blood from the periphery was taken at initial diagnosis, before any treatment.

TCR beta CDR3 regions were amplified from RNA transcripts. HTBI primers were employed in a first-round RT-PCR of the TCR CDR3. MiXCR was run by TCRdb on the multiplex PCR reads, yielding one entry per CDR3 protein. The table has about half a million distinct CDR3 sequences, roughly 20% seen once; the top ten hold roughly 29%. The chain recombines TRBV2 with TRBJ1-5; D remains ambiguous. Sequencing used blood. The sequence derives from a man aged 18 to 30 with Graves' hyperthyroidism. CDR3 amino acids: CASSEPGGSNQPQHF. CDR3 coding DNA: TGTGCCAGCAGTGAACCGGGCGGGAGCAATCAGCCCCAGCATTTT.